A single sample is the source of the 4 T cell receptor beta chains below, sequenced in a study of tumor and adjacent non-tumor tissue in lung cancer (dated by TCRdb to 2016 to 2019). The library was prepared using multiplex PCR. The instrument given in TCRdb is Illumina HiSeq 2500. Following protocols modified from ARM-PCR, the researchers constructed TCRbeta libraries through three rounds of nested PCR with primers (Table S4). TCRdb itself trimmed the public reads at Q25 with fastp, ran MiXCR and retained productive beta chains. Rows matching on CDR3 protein sequence are summarized as one entry with the most common DNA and genes. For this sample there are approximately 110,000 distinct CDR3 sequences; under 65% appear just once. The top ten clonotypes cover roughly 19% of the sample. RNA was isolated from bulk, unsorted tissue, and RNA quality was assessed with a NanoDrop ND-1000 and an Agilent 2100. Distant non-tumor tissue taken more than 3 cm from the tumor edge was used as the normal lung sample.

The sample was distant non-tumor lung tissue. These receptors all come from a man between 60 and 75 years old with non-small cell lung cancer.

The table lists this clonotype with a few counts. V usage is TRBV24-1 and J usage is TRBJ2-4; the D gene is possibly TRBD1 (6 bases). Germline loops: CDR1 KGHDR, CDR2 SFDVKD. V gave up 4 bases and J gave up 7 bases, with 10 bases separating them. The CDR3 totals 13 residues. The chain's CDR3 is CATSEQQGNIQYF. For the CDR3, the DNA is TGTGCCACCAGTGAACAACAGGGTAACATTCAGTACTTC.

This clonotype was counted many times. The J gene is TRBJ2-6, the V gene TRBV6-2 or TRBV6-3, with D hard to call. This CDR3 region has 13 residues. The V end lost 11 bases, the J end lost 3 bases, and 11 bases lay between the germline ends. CDR1 is MNHEY and CDR2 is SVGEGT in the germline V gene. The CDR3 protein is CAATFNGANVLTF. DNA for the CDR3: TGTGCCGCCACTTTTAATGGGGCCAACGTCCTGACTTTC.

This clonotype was observed a single time. A read error may produce the germline difference seen at one junction end. V is TRBV12-3 or TRBV12-4 and J is TRBJ2-6; D might be TRBD1 or TRBD2, each matching 5 bases. The CDR3 is made up of 14 amino acids. The CDR3 loop reads CVSRQRPGANVLTF. The CDR3 coding sequence is TGTGTCAGCAGGCAAAGACCCGGGGCCAACGTCCTAACTTTC.

With respect to this clonotype: Germline and junction disagree at one end, which may indicate a read error. The V gene is TRBV29-1, the J gene TRBJ1-1; no clear D. The germline V gene has CDR1 SQVTM and CDR2 ANQGSEA. The length of the CDR3 is 13 residues. CDR3 nucleotides: TGCAGCGTTGGTAGTGGAATGAACGCTGAAGCTTTCTTT. Translating it yields CSVGSGMNAEAFF.